Sequencing of this T cell receptor beta chain was carried out in a study of CD8 T cells in Susac syndrome (dated by TCRdb to between 2018 and 2020). For context, the study as a whole: Repertoire sequencing was used to test whether CD8+ T cell activation and differentiation in Susac syndrome was antigen driven.

This clonotype was detected only once. The antigen it recognizes is unknown. No base-level quality is on record; no much larger clone is a single base apart. A read on its own is weak evidence. High-throughput TCR beta sequencing profiled peripheral blood CD8+ and CD4+ T cells from healthy donors, Susac syndrome patients and multiple sclerosis patients. Multiple sclerosis controls were treatment-naive patients with stable or active relapsing-remitting disease fulfilling revised McDonald criteria. Bulk CD8+ and CD4+ T cells were purified magnetically by negative isolation, whereas CD8+ TEMRA cells were enriched by FACS. Blood was collected in EDTA tubes and processed within 24 hours, with PBMCs isolated through density gradient centrifugation. PBMCs intended for TCR sequencing were cryopreserved in liquid nitrogen and were subsequently thawed in a 37 degrees C water bath. A purity of at least 90% was achieved for sorted or isolated CD4+, CD8+ and CD8+ TEMRA cells.

Measured from the cysteine to the phenylalanine, the CDR3 is 15 residues long. The read is trimmed to its CDR3 DNA, 45 bases read in frame from base 1. The germline V gene sets CDR1 to KGHSH and CDR2 to LQKENI. V gives up 0 bases and J gives up 2 bases, and the segment between their germline ends measures 11 bases. Study-level results and caveats: The study acknowledged that relatively few individuals were included in the TCR sequencing and HLA analysis.

RNA was extracted using the RNeasy kit, and about 0.45 to 1 ug of the RNA was reverse transcribed with random hexamers. The immunoSEQ multiplex PCR assay, which covers 54 Vbeta and 13 Jbeta segments, was used to amplify TCR beta CDR3 regions. PCR amplification bias was corrected using a synthetic template baseline for primer optimization and computational correction. The original pipeline was this. Reads were assigned to V, D and J genes according to IMGT and analyzed in immunoSEQ Analyzer, with only productive sequences retained. Clonality was computed as one minus Shannon entropy normalized by log2 of the number of productive unique sequences. For each patient and control, public and private clones were evaluated among the 100 most prevalent clones. Clones were defined as Susac-specific if absent from the healthy and MS cohorts, from approximately 1,100 published viral clones and from other ImmuneACCESS disease sequences. TCRdb itself trimmed the public reads at Q25 with fastp, ran MiXCR and retained productive beta chains. Entries are consolidated by CDR3 protein sequence, retaining the most common genes and DNA. These V and J calls rely on TCRdb rather than the paper's analysis. This sample has 150,000 to 200,000 distinct CDR3 sequences in its table, and approximately 94% of those were observed once. The top ten constitute approximately 0.094% of the sample.

The clonotype originates from a human donor with multiple sclerosis. The specimen sequenced was CD4+ T cells from PBMCs. Recombination joined TRBV18 with TRBJ2-7, and perhaps TRBD2 as D gene, on 5 matching bases. The CDR3 reads CASSPPSAYTYEQYF. The sequenced DNA: TGTGCCAGCTCACCACCTAGCGCCTACACCTACGAGCAGTACTTC.